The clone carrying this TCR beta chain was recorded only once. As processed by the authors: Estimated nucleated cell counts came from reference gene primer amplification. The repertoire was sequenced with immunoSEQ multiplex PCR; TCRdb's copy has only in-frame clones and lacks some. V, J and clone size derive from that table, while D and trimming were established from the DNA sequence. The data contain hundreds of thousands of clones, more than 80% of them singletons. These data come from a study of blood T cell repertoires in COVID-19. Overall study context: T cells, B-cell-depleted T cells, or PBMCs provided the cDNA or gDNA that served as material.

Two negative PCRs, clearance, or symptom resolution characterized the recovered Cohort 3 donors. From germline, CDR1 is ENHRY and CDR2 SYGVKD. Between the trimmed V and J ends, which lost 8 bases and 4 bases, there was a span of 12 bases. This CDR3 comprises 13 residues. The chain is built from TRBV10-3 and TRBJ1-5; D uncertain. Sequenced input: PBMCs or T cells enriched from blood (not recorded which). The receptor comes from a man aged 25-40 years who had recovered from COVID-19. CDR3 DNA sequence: TGTGCCATCGGGAGCCTCAGGAATCAGCCCCAGCATTTT. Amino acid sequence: CAIGSLRNQPQHF.